Described below is a single T cell receptor beta chain sequence and its context. Its target is unknown. These data are taken from a study of read filtering for tumor transcriptome and immune sequencing. Molecular barcoded adaptors covering alpha/delta and beta/gamma chains were used on approximately 400 ng RNA. TCRdb ran MiXCR on the reads and lists one entry per CDR3 protein. This table holds some 140,000 distinct CDR3 sequences, roughly 13% found once. J was trimmed by 7 bases and V by 5 bases; bases with no gene match: 7. This CDR3 region has 15 residues. Germline CDR1 and CDR2: LNHDA and SQIVND (reference sequence). Study-wide points: Sorted CD138-negative bone marrow cells were not purified T cells. Single-read clonotypes: roughly 80% of IR-seq clonotypes (approximately 4% of reads), roughly 73% of RNA-seq clonotypes (roughly 49% of reads).

This receptor was identified in a donor at least 40 years old with multiple myeloma. The rearrangement links TRBV19 to TRBJ1-5; TRBD1 matches 11 bases. Sequencing was done on a sample of a population of CD138-negative cells sorted from bone marrow. The CDR3 protein is CASSPRGQGDQPQHF. CDR3 DNA sequence: TGTGCCAGTAGTCCCCGGGGACAGGGGGACCAGCCCCAGCATTTT.